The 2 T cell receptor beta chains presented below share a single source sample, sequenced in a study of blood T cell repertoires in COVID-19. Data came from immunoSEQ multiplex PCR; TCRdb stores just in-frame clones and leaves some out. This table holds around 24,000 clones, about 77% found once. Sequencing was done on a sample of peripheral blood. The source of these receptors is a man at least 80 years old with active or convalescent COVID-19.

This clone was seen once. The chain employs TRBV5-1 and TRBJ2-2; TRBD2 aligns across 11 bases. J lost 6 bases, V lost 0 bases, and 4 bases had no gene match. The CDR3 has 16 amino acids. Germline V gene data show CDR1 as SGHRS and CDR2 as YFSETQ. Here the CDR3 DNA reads TGCGCCAGCAGCTTGGAACTAGCGGGAGCCTCCGGGGAGCTGTTTTTT. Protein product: CASSLELAGASGELFF. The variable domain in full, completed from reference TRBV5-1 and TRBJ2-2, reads KAGVTQTPRYLIKTRGQQVTLSCSPISGHRSVSWYQQTPGQGLQFLFEYFSETQRNKGNFPGRFSGRQFSNSRSEMNVSTLELGDSALYLCASSLELAGASGELFFGEGSRLTVL.

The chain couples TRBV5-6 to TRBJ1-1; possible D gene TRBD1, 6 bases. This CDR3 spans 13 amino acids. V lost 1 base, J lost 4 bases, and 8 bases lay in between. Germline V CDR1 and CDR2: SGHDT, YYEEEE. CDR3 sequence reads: CASSLRGGTEAFF. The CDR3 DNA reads TGTGCCAGCAGCTTGAGGGGGGGCACTGAAGCTTTCTTT.